What follows are 5 T cell receptor beta chains derived from one specimen sequenced in a study of T cell clonotyping in hematopoietic cell transplantation. The assay was immunoSEQ multiplex PCR, and TCRdb's table has in-frame clones only and misses some. This table holds 70,000 or so clones, around 94% found once. What was sequenced was peripheral blood mononuclear cells. These receptors were taken from a man between 50 and 59 years old in good health. Some clones in this sample may be carry-over from other donors' samples.

The rearrangement uses TRBV2 and TRBJ1-1; D gene ambiguous. The CDR3 loop spans 14 amino acids. CDR1 is SNHLY and CDR2 is FYNNEI in the germline V gene. Deletions cut 0 bases from V and 8 bases from J, with 13 bases between. The CDR3 spells CASSEASGSFEAFF. CDR3 nucleotides: TGTGCCAGCAGTGAAGCGAGTGGCAGCTTCGAAGCTTTCTTT.

CDR3 sequence reads: CAWSVGGAPGEKLFF. DNA for the CDR3: TGTGCCTGGAGCGTAGGGGGGGCGCCTGGTGAAAAACTGTTTTTT. The chain links TRBV30 to TRBJ1-4; D may be TRBD1 (6 bases). V was clipped by 3 bases and J by 7 bases, with 18 bases between them. CDR1 and CDR2 (germline): GTSNPN, SVGIG (reference sequence). The length of the CDR3 is 15 residues.

The V gene is TRBV6-1, the J gene TRBJ2-3; 9 bases are shared with TRBD2. Germline V gene lookup returns CDR1 MNHNS and CDR2 SASEGT. Losses at the gene ends were 4 bases for V and 6 bases for J; bases not matched to a gene: 8. This CDR3 region has 15 residues. CDR3: CASSGLRGGLDTQYF. The CDR3 coding sequence is TGTGCCAGCAGTGGGTTGCGGGGGGGCTTGGATACGCAGTATTTT.

The chain recombines TRBV29-1 with TRBJ1-5, with D maybe TRBD1 (6 bases). Germline-derived CDR1 and CDR2 are SQVTM and ANQGSEA. The CDR3 is 14 amino acids. V gave up 4 bases and J gave up 2 bases, with 12 bases separating them. The CDR3 loop reads CSVVGGDGNQPQHF. For the CDR3, the DNA is TGCAGCGTTGTAGGGGGTGACGGCAATCAGCCCCAGCATTTT.

CDR3 in amino acids: CASSLDVSEDTQYF. CDR3 bases: TGCGCCAGCAGCTTGGACGTTAGCGAGGATACGCAGTATTTT. The J gene is TRBJ2-3, the V gene TRBV5-1; D may be TRBD2 (5 bases). The CDR3 runs 14 residues. Trimming pared 0 bases from V and 6 bases from J, leaving 11 bases between. Germline CDR1 is SGHRS and CDR2 is YFSETQ.